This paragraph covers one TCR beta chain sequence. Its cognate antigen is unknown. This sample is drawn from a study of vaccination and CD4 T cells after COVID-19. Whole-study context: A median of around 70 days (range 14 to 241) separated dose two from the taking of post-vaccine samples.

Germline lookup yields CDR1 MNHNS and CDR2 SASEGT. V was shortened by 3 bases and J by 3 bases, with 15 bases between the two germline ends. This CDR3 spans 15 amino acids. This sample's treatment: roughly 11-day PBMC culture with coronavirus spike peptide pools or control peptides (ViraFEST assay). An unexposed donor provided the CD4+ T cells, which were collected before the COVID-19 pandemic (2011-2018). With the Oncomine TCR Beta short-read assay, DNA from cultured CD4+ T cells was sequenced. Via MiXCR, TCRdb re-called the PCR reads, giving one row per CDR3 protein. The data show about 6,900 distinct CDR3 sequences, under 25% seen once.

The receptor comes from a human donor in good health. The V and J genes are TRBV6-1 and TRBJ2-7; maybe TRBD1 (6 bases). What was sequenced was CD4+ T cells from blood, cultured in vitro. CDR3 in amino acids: CASSDGDRIRYEQYF. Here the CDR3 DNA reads TGTGCCAGCAGTGACGGCGACAGGATCCGCTACGAGCAGTACTTC.